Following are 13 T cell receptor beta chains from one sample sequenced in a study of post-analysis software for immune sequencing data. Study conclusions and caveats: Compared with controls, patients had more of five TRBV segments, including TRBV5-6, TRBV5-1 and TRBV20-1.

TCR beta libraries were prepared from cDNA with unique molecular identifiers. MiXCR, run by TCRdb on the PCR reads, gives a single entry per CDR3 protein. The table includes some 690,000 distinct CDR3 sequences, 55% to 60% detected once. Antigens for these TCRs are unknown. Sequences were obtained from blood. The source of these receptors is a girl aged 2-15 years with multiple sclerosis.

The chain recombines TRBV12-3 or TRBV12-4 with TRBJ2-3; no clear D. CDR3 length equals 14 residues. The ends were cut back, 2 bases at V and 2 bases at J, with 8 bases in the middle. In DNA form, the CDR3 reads TGTGCCAGCAGTTTATCGATACCCACAGATACGCAGTATTTT. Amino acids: CASSLSIPTDTQYF.

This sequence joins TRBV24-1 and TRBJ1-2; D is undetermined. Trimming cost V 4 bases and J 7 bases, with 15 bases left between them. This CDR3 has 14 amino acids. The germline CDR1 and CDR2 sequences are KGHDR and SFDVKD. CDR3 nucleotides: TGTGCCACCAGTGACCCTACCCGTGACGGTGGCTACACCTTC. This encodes CATSDPTRDGGYTF.

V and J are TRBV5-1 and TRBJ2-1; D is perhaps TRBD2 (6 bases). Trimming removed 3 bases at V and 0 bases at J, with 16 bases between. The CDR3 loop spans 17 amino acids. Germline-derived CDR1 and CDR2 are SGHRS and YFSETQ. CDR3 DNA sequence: TGCGCCAGCAGCTCGTTTGGAGGGGCAAGCTCCTACAATGAGCAGTTCTTC. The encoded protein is CASSSFGGASSYNEQFF.

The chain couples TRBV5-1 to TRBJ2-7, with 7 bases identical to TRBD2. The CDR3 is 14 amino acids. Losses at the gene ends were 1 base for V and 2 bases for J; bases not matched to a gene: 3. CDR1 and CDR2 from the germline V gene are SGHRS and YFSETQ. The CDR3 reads CASSLSGEPYEQYF. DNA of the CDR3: TGCGCCAGCAGCTTGAGCGGGGAGCCCTACGAGCAGTACTTC.

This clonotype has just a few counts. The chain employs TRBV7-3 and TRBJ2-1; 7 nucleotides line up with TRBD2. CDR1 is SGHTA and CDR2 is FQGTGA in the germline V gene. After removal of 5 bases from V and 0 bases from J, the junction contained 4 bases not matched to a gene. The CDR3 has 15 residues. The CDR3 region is CASSPSGFSYNEQFF. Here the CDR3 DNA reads TGTGCCAGCAGCCCTAGCGGTTTCTCCTACAATGAGCAGTTCTTC.

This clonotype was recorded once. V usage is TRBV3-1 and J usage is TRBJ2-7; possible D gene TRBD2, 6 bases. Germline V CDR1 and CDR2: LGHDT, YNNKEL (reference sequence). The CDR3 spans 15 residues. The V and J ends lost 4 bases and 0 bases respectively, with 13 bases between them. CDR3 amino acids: CASSPSGLYSYEQYF. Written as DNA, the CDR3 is TGTGCCAGCAGCCCATCGGGACTCTACTCCTACGAGCAGTACTTC.

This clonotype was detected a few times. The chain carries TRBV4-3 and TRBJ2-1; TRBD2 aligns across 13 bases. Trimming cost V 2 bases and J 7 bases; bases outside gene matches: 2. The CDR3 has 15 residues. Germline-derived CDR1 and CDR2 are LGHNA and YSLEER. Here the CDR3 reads CASSQLTSGGNEQFF. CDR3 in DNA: TGCGCCAGCAGCCAACTGACTAGCGGGGGGAATGAGCAGTTCTTC.

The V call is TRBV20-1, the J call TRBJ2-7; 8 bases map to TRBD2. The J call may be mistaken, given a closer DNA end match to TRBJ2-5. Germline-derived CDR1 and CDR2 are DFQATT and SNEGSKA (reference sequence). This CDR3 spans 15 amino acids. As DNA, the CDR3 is TGCAGTGCTAGACCCGCTGCGGGGGGCCGGGAGACCCAGTACTTC. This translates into CSARPAAGGRETQYF.

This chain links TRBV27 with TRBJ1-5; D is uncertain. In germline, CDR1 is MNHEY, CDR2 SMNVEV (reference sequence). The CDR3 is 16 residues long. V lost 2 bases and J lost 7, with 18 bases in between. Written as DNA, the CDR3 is TGTGCCAGCAGTTTACGAATGCCGACGGTTGGCCAGCCCCAGCATTTT. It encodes CASSLRMPTVGQPQHF.

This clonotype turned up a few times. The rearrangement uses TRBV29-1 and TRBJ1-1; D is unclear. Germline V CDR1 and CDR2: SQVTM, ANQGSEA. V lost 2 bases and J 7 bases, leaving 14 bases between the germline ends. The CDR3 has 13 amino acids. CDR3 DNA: TGCAGCGTTGAACGGCAAATGAGCGATGAAGCTTTCTTT. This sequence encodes CSVERQMSDEAFF.

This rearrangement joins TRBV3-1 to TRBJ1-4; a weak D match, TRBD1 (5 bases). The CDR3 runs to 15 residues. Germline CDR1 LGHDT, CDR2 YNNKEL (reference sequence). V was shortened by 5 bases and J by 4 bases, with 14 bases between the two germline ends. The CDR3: CASSRRGEDNEKLFF. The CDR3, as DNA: TGTGCCAGCAGCAGACGAGGGGAGGATAATGAAAAACTGTTTTTT.

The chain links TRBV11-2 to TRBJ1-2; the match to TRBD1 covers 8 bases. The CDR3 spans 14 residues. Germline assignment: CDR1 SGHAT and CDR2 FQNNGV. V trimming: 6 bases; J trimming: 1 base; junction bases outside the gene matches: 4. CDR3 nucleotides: TGTGCCAGCAGTGGACAGGGACTTAACTATGGCTACACCTTC. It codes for CASSGQGLNYGYTF. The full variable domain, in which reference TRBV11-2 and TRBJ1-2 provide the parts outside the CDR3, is EAGVAQSPRYKIIEKRQSVAFWCNPISGHATLYWYQQILGQGPKLLIQFQNNGVVDDSQLPKDRFSAERLKGVDSTLKIQPAKLEDSAVYLCASSGQGLNYGYTFGSGTRLTVV.

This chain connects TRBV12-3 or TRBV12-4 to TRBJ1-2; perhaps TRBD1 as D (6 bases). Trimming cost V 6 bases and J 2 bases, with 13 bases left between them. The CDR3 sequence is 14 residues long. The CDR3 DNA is TGTGCCAGCAGCCGGGACAAGACCAACTATGGCTACACCTTC. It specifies CASSRDKTNYGYTF.